These 16 T cell receptor beta chains originate from one sample sequenced in a study of cytomegalovirus exposure and HLA in healthy donors. The PCR employed 60 Vbeta primers together with 13 Jbeta primers. Profiling relied on immunoSEQ multiplex PCR, and the TCRdb table lists in-frame clones only, not all of them. This table has 150,000 to 200,000 clones, 75% appearing once. Source material: PBMCs. These receptors came from a woman aged 45-65 years in good health and CMV-seropositive.

This clone was recorded only once. The chain uses TRBV5-1 and TRBJ1-2; possibly TRBD1 for D (6 bases). The CDR3 extends over 13 amino acids. V lost 1 base and J lost 8, with 12 bases in between. The V gene's germline CDR1 is SGHRS and CDR2 YFSETQ. This CDR3 is CASSLLQGFGYTF. Written as DNA, the CDR3 is TGCGCCAGCAGCTTGCTACAGGGTTTCGGCTACACCTTC.

The rearrangement links TRBV9 to TRBJ2-3, with D perhaps TRBD2 (7 bases). This CDR3 is built from 14 residues. The germline V and J ends were trimmed by 4 bases and 6 bases, with 15 bases remaining between them. Germline V gene sequence: CDR1 SGDLS, CDR2 YYNGEE. CDR3 protein: CASSRLGGADTQYF. The DNA of the CDR3 is TGTGCCAGCAGCAGATTAGGGGGGGCGGATACGCAGTATTTT.

This chain connects TRBV7-8 to TRBJ2-7; 7 nucleotides align to TRBD1. Per the germline V gene, CDR1 is SGHVS and CDR2 is FQNEAQ. V was clipped by 1 base and J by 1 base; unmatched bases: 7. CDR3 length: 16 amino acids. The CDR3 protein is CASSLGGTVPSYEQYF. Written as DNA, the CDR3 is TGTGCCAGCAGCTTAGGGGGGACAGTGCCTTCCTACGAGCAGTACTTC.

This clone appeared a few times. V and J are TRBV25-1 and TRBJ1-4, with TRBD1 matching 12 bases. Germline V lookup: CDR1 MGHDK, CDR2 SYGVNS. CDR3 length equals 17 residues. Trimming at V came to 5 bases and at J to 7 bases, leaving 11 bases not matched to a gene. As DNA, the CDR3 is TGTGCCAGCAGTAGGGCCGGGACAGGGGGCTGGAGTGAAAAACTGTTTTTT. Residues: CASSRAGTGGWSEKLFF.

J is TRBJ2-5 and V is TRBV7-9; TRBD1 matches at 9 bases. V dropped 5 bases and J dropped 3; count of bases not matched to a gene: 7. The CDR3 runs 15 residues. Per germline, CDR1 SEHNR and CDR2 FQNEAQ (reference sequence). CDR3 sequence reads: CASSSRDREEETQYF. CDR3 bases: TGTGCCAGCAGCAGCCGGGACAGGGAAGAAGAGACCCAGTACTTC. Combining the CDR3 with reference TRBV7-9 and TRBJ2-5 gives the whole variable domain DTGVSQNPRHKITKRGQNVTFRCDPISEHNRLYWYRQTLGQGPEFLTYFQNEAQLEKSRLLSDRFSAERPKGSFSTLEIQRTEQGDSAMYLCASSSRDREEETQYFGPGTRLLVL.

The gene calls are TRBV19 and TRBJ1-2; maybe TRBD1 (5 bases). CDR3 length equals 14 residues. The germline CDR1 and CDR2 sequences are LNHDA and SQIVND (reference sequence). Trimming removed 4 bases from V and 4 bases from J, with 13 bases in between. This CDR3 reads CASSTEDRIYGYTF. The CDR3 nucleotides read TGTGCCAGTAGTACCGAAGACAGAATCTATGGCTACACCTTC.

As for this clone: The CDR3 ends on some other residue instead of the conserved phenylalanine or tryptophan, so this is likely a read error. The J gene is TRBJ1-1, the V gene TRBV5-1, with 7 bases that match TRBD1. The V and J ends lost 0 bases and 6 bases, in that order; junction bases with no gene match: 5. The V gene's germline CDR1 is SGHRS and CDR2 YFSETQ. The length of the CDR3 is 14 residues. CDR3 nucleotide sequence: TGCGCCAGCAGCTTGGACAGGGGTGGACCTGAAGCTTTCCTT. Its protein product is CASSLDRGGPEAFL.

The chain recombines TRBV9 with TRBJ2-1; no definite D call. The CDR3 is 15 amino acids. V was trimmed by 0 bases and J by 1 base, leaving 8 bases between them. The germline gives CDR1 SGDLS, CDR2 YYNGEE. The CDR3, as DNA: TGTGCCAGCAGCGTAGGTCCAGGATCCTACAATGAGCAGTTCTTC. This translates into CASSVGPGSYNEQFF.

This chain joins TRBV6-1 and TRBJ2-6, with a possible D match to TRBD1 (6 bases). CDR1 MNHNS and CDR2 SASEGT come from the germline V gene. Trimming removed 3 bases from V and 4 bases from J, with 10 bases in between. This CDR3 is built from 15 residues. The DNA of the CDR3 is TGTGCCAGCAGTGATACAGGGTCAGGGGCCAACGTCCTGACTTTC. Protein sequence: CASSDTGSGANVLTF.

J is TRBJ2-7 and V is TRBV6-1; a weak D match, TRBD2 (5 bases). Germline V CDR1 and CDR2: MNHNS, SASEGT. V was clipped by 7 bases and J by 3 bases, with 13 bases between them. The CDR3 runs to 13 residues. The CDR3 coding sequence is TGTGCCAGCACGGGCAGCGGCCGCTACGAGCAGTACTTC. Encoded protein: CASTGSGRYEQYF.

This chain connects TRBV7-9 to TRBJ2-1, with D perhaps matching TRBD1 (6 bases). The CDR3 has 15 amino acids. Deletions cut 1 base from V and 7 bases from J, with 14 bases between. Per the germline V gene, CDR1 is SEHNR and CDR2 is FQNEAQ (reference sequence). CDR3 nucleotides: TGTGCCAGCAGCTTAGTTCAGGGGAAGGGGAATGAGCAGTTCTTC. Protein product: CASSLVQGKGNEQFF.

To note about this clone: At one of its ends the junction is not consistent with the germline gene, which may arise from a read error. V gene TRBV7-9 combines with J gene TRBJ2-7; TRBD2 is a possible D gene (6 bases). CDR1 is SEHNR and CDR2 is FQNEAQ in the germline V gene (reference sequence). CDR3 length: 12 amino acids. As DNA, the CDR3 is TGTTCCAGCGAGGAGGGATCCTACGAGCAGTACTTC. Translating it yields CSSEEGSYEQYF. The full variable domain, in which reference TRBV7-9 and TRBJ2-7 provide the parts outside the CDR3, is DTGVSQNPRHKITKRGQNVTFRCDPISEHNRLYWYRQTLGQGPEFLTYFQNEAQLEKSRLLSDRFSAERPKGSFSTLEIQRTEQGDSAMYLCSSEEGSYEQYFGPGTRLTVT.

This chain joins TRBV28 and TRBJ1-5, with 7 bases that match TRBD1. The CDR3 consists of 14 residues. With V trimmed by 6 bases and J by 9 bases, 11 bases remained unmatched. Looked up from germline, CDR1 is MDHEN and CDR2 is SYDVKM. CDR3 nucleotides: TGTGCCAGCAGCGAGACAGGGCTGGCTGCGCCCCAGCATTTT. Protein: CASSETGLAAPQHF. The full variable domain, with the rest looked up from reference TRBV28 and TRBJ1-5, is DVKVTQSSRYLVKRTGEKVFLECVQDMDHENMFWYRQDPGLGLRLIYFSYDVKMKEKGDIPEGYSVSREKKERFSLILESASTNQTSMYLCASSETGLAAPQHFGDGTRLSIL.

The gene calls are TRBV5-8 and TRBJ2-5, with 13 bases aligning to TRBD2. Per the germline V gene, CDR1 is SGHTS and CDR2 is YDEGEE. CDR3 length: 16 amino acids. J was trimmed by 5 bases and V by 7 bases; bases with no gene match: 11. Here the CDR3 DNA reads TGTGCCAGCCGCAGACTAGCGGGGGGCTCCTTGGAGACCCAGTACTTC. This sequence encodes CASRRLAGGSLETQYF.

The chain uses TRBV5-5 and TRBJ2-7, with TRBD1 identical over 7 bases. The CDR3 loop spans 15 amino acids. Germline CDR1 SGHKS, CDR2 YYEKEE (reference sequence). Trimming cost V 0 bases and J 2 bases; bases outside gene matches: 5. The CDR3 DNA sequence: TGTGCCAGCAGCTTGGTCCCCGGGACAGCCTACGAGCAGTACTTC. This encodes CASSLVPGTAYEQYF.

This clone was seen once. The rearrangement joins TRBV7-8 to TRBJ1-2, with D possibly TRBD1 on 6 matching bases. Trimming took off 5 bases at V and 2 bases at J, with 21 bases between the two ends. Germline CDR1 and CDR2: SGHVS and FQNEAQ. The CDR3 spans 17 residues. CDR3 nucleotides: TGTGCCAGCAGCCAAGGGGGGGCAGGGGACATGAACTATGGCTACACCTTC. Its protein is CASSQGGAGDMNYGYTF.